This is a list of T cell receptor beta chains from one sample in a study of cytomegalovirus exposure and HLA in healthy donors. Libraries were prepared by immunoSEQ multiplex PCR; TCRdb keeps only in-frame clonotypes and omits some of them. The sample records fewer than 250,000 clones, roughly three quarters being singletons. The specimen was PBMCs. All receptors derive from a woman aged 18 to 35 in good health and CMV-seronegative. CDR3s include the opening cysteine and the closing phenylalanine or tryptophan. A D gene is named only where the DNA matches it firmly. Size is stated for part of the rows, as once, few or many counts, or as a class when the clone is expanded.

TRBJ2-1 | once | TRBV5-1 | . | CASSPTGYYNEQFF | TGCGCCAGCAGCCCGACAGGTTACTACAATGAGCAGTTCTTC
TRBJ1-2 | . | TRBV28 | . | CASSFSASLGYTF | TGTGCCAGCAGTTTTAGCGCTTCTCTAGGCTACACCTTC
TRBJ2-2 | . | TRBV28 | . | CASGLTGYTGELFF | TGTGCCAGCGGACTGACAGGATACACCGGGGAGCTGTTTTTT
TRBJ1-2 | . | TRBV5-1 | . | CASSLSRGADGYTF | TGCGCCAGCAGCCTGAGCAGGGGAGCTGATGGCTACACCTTC
TRBJ2-1 | . | TRBV5-1 | TRBD1 | CASSGGQGVSYNEQFF | TGCGCCAGCAGTGGGGGACAGGGGGTCTCCTACAATGAGCAGTTCTTC
TRBJ1-4 | once | TRBV13 | . | CASSRGGPNEKLFF | TGTGCCAGCAGCCGAGGGGGTCCTAATGAAAAACTGTTTTTT
TRBJ1-3 | few | TRBV19 | . | CASSTLSLTGNTIYF | TGTGCCAGTAGTACTCTATCCCTTACTGGAAACACCATATATTTT
TRBJ1-1 | . | TRBV10-1 | . | CASSRGSMATEAFF | TGCGCCAGCAGCCGGGGGAGCATGGCCACTGAAGCTTTCTTT
TRBJ2-7 | . | TRBV10-3 | TRBD1 | CAIRTGAYEQYF | TGTGCCATCAGGACAGGGGCCTACGAGCAGTACTTC
TRBJ1-6 | . | TRBV4-2 | . | CASSRDYSFQGNSPLHF | TGTGCCAGCAGCCGGGACTACTCCTTCCAGGGGAATTCACCCCTCCACTTT
TRBJ2-3 | . | TRBV29-1 | . | CSVGSQAPYF | TGCAGCGTTGGTTCCCAGGCCCCGTATTTT
TRBJ2-7 | . | TRBV7-6 | . | CASSYGTPAYEQYF | TGTGCCAGCAGCTACGGGACTCCTGCCTACGAGCAGTACTTC
TRBJ2-7 | . | TRBV11-1 | TRBD2 | CASSLGLREGQYF | TGTGCCAGCAGCCTTGGCCTGCGGGAGGGGCAGTACTTC
TRBJ1-4 | . | TRBV28 | . | CASSLSGRRLFF | TGTGCCAGCAGTTTAAGTGGCAGGCGACTGTTTTTT
TRBJ2-3 | . | TRBV7-9 | . | CASSPNTDTQYF | TGTGCCAGCAGCCCTAACACAGATACGCAGTATTTT
TRBJ2-7 | . | TRBV4-1 | . | CASSHLTASSSYEQYF | TGCGCCAGCAGCCACCTGACAGCTTCGAGCTCCTACGAGCAGTACTTC
TRBJ2-6 | . | TRBV6-1 | . | CASSEGALVSGANVLTF | TGTGCCAGCAGTGAAGGGGCCTTGGTCTCTGGGGCCAACGTCCTGACTTTC
TRBJ1-2 | . | TRBV7-2 | TRBD1 | CASSDGQGYGYTF | TGTGCCAGCAGCGACGGACAGGGCTATGGCTACACCTTC
TRBJ1-5 | . | TRBV28 | . | CASTLGGWGGQPQHF | TGTGCCAGCACCCTGGGGGGGTGGGGTGGTCAGCCCCAGCATTTT
TRBJ1-1 | . | TRBV7-8 | . | CASSFFGRENTEAFF | TGTGCCAGCAGCTTTTTCGGCAGGGAGAACACTGAAGCTTTCTTT
TRBJ2-1 | . | TRBV7-9 | TRBD2 | CASRGTRGDDEQFF | TGTGCCAGCAGGGGGACTAGGGGGGATGATGAGCAGTTCTTC
TRBJ1-6 | . | TRBV19 | . | CASKESTILNSPLHF | TGTGCCAGTAAGGAGTCGACGATATTGAATTCACCCCTCCACTTT
TRBJ2-7 | . | TRBV28 | . | CASSLRAKSYEQYF | TGTGCCAGCAGTTTGCGGGCAAAGTCCTACGAGCAGTACTTC
TRBJ2-7 | . | TRBV19 | . | CASSISSRGGGYEQYF | TGTGCCAGTAGTATATCTTCCAGGGGCGGAGGCTACGAGCAGTACTTC
TRBJ2-1 | . | TRBV7-3 | . | CASSLTGSEYNEQFF | TGTGCCAGCAGCTTAACAGGTAGCGAGTACAATGAGCAGTTCTTC
TRBJ1-2 | . | TRBV7-2 | TRBD1 | CASSFDRGGYGYTF | TGTGCCAGCAGCTTCGACAGGGGTGGCTATGGCTACACCTTC
TRBJ1-2 | . | TRBV10-3 | TRBD1 | CAISALSTGANYGYTF | TGTGCCATCAGTGCCCTCTCGACAGGGGCCAACTATGGCTACACCTTC
TRBJ2-7 | few | TRBV6-1 | . | CASRDYSSSYEQYF | TGTGCCAGCAGGGACTACAGCAGCTCCTACGAGCAGTACTTC
TRBJ2-1 | . | TRBV2 | TRBD2 | CASQLAGLGNEQFF | TGTGCCAGCCAACTAGCGGGTCTTGGGAATGAGCAGTTCTTC
TRBJ1-1 | . | TRBV25-1 | TRBD1 | CASSESWDRGLNTEAFF | TGTGCCAGCAGTGAATCTTGGGACAGGGGGCTGAACACTGAAGCTTTCTTT
TRBJ2-2 | . | TRBV5-1 | TRBD2 | CASSGWLAGGHNTGELFF | TGCGCCAGCAGCGGCTGGCTAGCGGGGGGACATAACACCGGGGAGCTGTTTTTT
TRBJ1-2 | . | TRBV30 | . | CAWSVGRVKGYTF | TGTGCCTGGAGTGTAGGCAGGGTCAAAGGCTACACCTTC
TRBJ2-7 | few | TRBV6-5 | . | CASSYDGREQYF | TGTGCCAGCAGTTATGATGGCCGCGAGCAGTACTTC
TRBJ2-7 | . | TRBV28 | . | CASSLYRRENSYEQYF | TGTGCCAGCAGTCTCTACAGGAGGGAAAACTCCTACGAGCAGTACTTC
TRBJ2-2 | . | TRBV29-1 | . | CSPSPRGETVGNTGELFF | TGCAGCCCATCCCCGCGGGGCGAGACAGTGGGGAACACCGGGGAGCTGTTTTTT
TRBJ2-1 | . | TRBV7-7 | TRBD1 | CASSLGKGGFGEQFF | TGTGCTAGCAGCTTAGGAAAAGGGGGCTTTGGGGAGCAGTTCTTC
TRBJ2-5 | . | TRBV29-1 | TRBD2 | CSVELREGLSETQYF | TGCAGCGTTGAACTCCGGGAGGGCCTTTCGGAGACCCAGTACTTC
TRBJ1-1 | . | TRBV6-5 | . | CASSLTGGPNTEAFF | TGTGCCAGCAGCCTGACAGGAGGCCCAAACACTGAAGCTTTCTTT
TRBJ1-6 | . | TRBV6-5 | TRBD1 | CASTRTDRGGSPLHF | TGTGCCAGCACCAGAACGGACAGGGGAGGTTCACCCCTCCACTTT
TRBJ1-3 | once | TRBV5-4 | . | CASSLAPGGPSGNTIYF | TGTGCCAGCAGCTTGGCACCCGGGGGACCCTCTGGAAACACCATATATTTT
TRBJ1-1 | . | TRBV5-8 | . | CASSPEGVEAFF | TGTGCCAGCAGCCCGGAAGGGGTTGAAGCTTTCTTT
TRBJ2-7 | . | TRBV27 | . | CASSFGIQYEQYF | TGTGCCAGCAGTTTCGGGATTCAGTACGAGCAGTACTTC
TRBJ2-7 | . | TRBV7-9 | TRBD2 | CASSLVGTSYEQYF | TGTGCCAGCAGCTTAGTCGGGACTAGTTACGAGCAGTACTTC
TRBJ2-7 | few | TRBV4-1 | TRBD1 | CASSQRDRGPHEQYF | TGCGCCAGCAGCCAACGGGACAGGGGGCCCCACGAGCAGTACTTC
TRBJ1-1 | few | TRBV6-6 | . | CASSYSSPGVNTEAFF | TGTGCCAGCAGTTACTCGAGCCCAGGGGTGAACACTGAAGCTTTCTTT
TRBJ1-5 | . | TRBV4-1 | TRBD1 | CASSQDVEQGGNQPQHF | TGCGCCAGCAGCCAAGATGTTGAACAGGGGGGCAATCAGCCCCAGCATTTT
TRBJ2-7 | few | TRBV13 | . | CASRGLLSYEQYF | TGTGCCAGCAGGGGACTCCTCTCCTACGAGCAGTACTTC
TRBJ2-3 | . | TRBV11-3 | . | CASSLAGGADTQYF | TGTGCCAGCAGCTTAGCGGGGGGCGCAGATACGCAGTATTTT
TRBJ2-1 | . | TRBV9 | . | CASSPTDSPYNEQFF | TGTGCCAGCAGCCCAACCGACAGCCCCTACAATGAGCAGTTCTTC
TRBJ2-3 | . | TRBV11-3 | TRBD2 | CASSTRTSGGTDTQYF | TGTGCCAGCAGCACCCGGACTAGCGGGGGCACAGATACGCAGTATTTT
TRBJ2-7 | . | TRBV10-3 | . | CATLDRSFTEQYF | TGTGCCACCTTAGACAGGAGCTTTACGGAGCAGTACTTC
TRBJ1-6 | few | TRBV2 | . | CASSEAGQEIYNSPLHF | TGTGCCAGCAGTGAAGCGGGACAAGAAATCTATAATTCACCCCTCCACTTT
TRBJ2-7 | . | TRBV18 | TRBD1 | CASSPETGASYEQYF | TGTGCCAGCTCACCTGAAACAGGGGCATCCTACGAGCAGTACTTC
TRBJ1-1 | . | TRBV2 | . | CASSEWVGAEAFF | TGTGCCAGCAGTGAATGGGTAGGGGCTGAAGCTTTCTTT
TRBJ1-2 | . | TRBV30 | TRBD1 | CAWSGQGVDYGYTF | TGTGCCTGGAGTGGACAGGGAGTTGACTATGGCTACACCTTC
TRBJ2-1 | . | TRBV5-1 | TRBD2 | CASSSSAGGSYNEQFF | TGCGCCAGCAGCTCGTCAGCGGGGGGTTCCTACAATGAGCAGTTCTTC
TRBJ2-7 | . | TRBV7-8 | . | CASSLPRDQGVEQYF | TGTGCCAGCAGCCTCCCGCGGGACCAGGGAGTCGAGCAGTACTTC
TRBJ2-1 | . | TRBV11-2 | TRBD2 | CASSLDTSGRLPYEQFF | TGTGCCAGCAGCTTAGATACTAGCGGGAGGTTACCCTATGAGCAGTTCTTC
TRBJ2-4 | . | TRBV6-5 | . | CASSYRGIQYF | TGTGCCAGCAGTTACAGGGGAATTCAGTACTTC
TRBJ2-5 | . | TRBV23-1 | . | CASHSRVWETQYF | TGCGCCAGCCATTCGCGGGTTTGGGAGACCCAGTACTTC